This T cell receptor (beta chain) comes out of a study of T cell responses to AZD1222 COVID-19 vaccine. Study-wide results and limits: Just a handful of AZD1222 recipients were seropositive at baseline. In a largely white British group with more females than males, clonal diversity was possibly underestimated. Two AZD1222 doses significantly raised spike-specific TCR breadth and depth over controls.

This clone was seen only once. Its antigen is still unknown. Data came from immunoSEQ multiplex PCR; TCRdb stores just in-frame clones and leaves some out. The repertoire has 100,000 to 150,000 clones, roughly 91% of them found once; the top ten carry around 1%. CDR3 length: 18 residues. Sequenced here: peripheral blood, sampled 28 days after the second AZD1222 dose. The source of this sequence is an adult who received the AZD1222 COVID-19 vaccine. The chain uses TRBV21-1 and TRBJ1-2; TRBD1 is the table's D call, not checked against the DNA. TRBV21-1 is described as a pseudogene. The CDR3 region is CASSSTTTKGQLNYGYTF. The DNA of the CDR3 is TGTGCCAGCAGCTCCACAACCACAAAGGGACAGTTGAACTATGGCTACACCTTC.